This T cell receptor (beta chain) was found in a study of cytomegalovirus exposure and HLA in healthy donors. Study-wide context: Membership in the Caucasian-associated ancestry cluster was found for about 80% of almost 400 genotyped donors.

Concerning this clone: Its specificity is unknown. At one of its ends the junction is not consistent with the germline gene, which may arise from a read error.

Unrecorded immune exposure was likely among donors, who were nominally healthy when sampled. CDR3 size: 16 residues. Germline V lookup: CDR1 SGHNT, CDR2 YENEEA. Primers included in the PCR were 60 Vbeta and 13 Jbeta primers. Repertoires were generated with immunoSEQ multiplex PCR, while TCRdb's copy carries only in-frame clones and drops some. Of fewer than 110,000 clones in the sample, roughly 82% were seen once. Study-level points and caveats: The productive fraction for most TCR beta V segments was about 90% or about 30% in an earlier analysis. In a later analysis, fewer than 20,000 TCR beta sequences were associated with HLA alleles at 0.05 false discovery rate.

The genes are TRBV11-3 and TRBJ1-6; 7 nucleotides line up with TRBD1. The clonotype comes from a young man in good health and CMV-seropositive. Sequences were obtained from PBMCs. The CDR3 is CASSLRSGQRNLPLHF. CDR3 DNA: TGTGCCAGCAGCTTAAGATCGGGACAGAGAAATTTACCCCTCCACTTT. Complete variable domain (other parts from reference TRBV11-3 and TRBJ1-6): EAGVVQSPRYKIIEKKQPVAFWCNPISGHNTLYWYLQNLGQGPELLIRYENEEAVDDSQLPKDRFSAERLKGVDSTLKIQPAELGDSAVYLCASSLRSGQRNLPLHFGNGTRLTVT.